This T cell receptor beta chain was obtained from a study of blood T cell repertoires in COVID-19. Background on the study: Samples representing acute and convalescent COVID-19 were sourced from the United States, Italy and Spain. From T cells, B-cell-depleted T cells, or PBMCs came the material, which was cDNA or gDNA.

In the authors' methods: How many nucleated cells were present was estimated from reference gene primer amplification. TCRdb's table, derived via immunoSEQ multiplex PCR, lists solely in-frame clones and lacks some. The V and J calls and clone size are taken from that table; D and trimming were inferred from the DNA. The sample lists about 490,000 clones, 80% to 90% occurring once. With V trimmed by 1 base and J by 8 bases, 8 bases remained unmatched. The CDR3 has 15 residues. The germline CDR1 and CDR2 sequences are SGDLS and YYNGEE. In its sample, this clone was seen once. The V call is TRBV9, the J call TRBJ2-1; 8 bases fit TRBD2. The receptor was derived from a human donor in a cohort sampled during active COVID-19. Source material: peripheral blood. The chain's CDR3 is CASSVSAGATDEQFF. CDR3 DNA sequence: TGTGCCAGCAGCGTATCAGCGGGAGCAACGGATGAGCAGTTCTTC.